The T cell receptor beta chain under discussion was sequenced for a study of STAT5B mutations in CD4+ large granular lymphocyte leukemia. CDR1 SGHNT and CDR2 YYREEE come from the germline V gene (reference sequence). CDR3 length: 14 amino acids. The germline V and J ends were trimmed by 4 bases and 3 bases, with 10 bases remaining between them. Turning to this clone: Its target is not known.

The study, taken as a whole, reports: Without HLA matching, higher CD4+ than CD8+ T-LGLL clonality could reflect small sample size. TRBV06-family usage was enriched in top patient clones (8/27) versus controls (2/35). Roughly a quarter of private leukemic clonotypes occurred rarely in other patients' non-leukemic repertoires.

The method was immunoSEQ multiplex PCR; TCRdb's version includes in-frame clones alone and lacks a portion of them. The table lists about 46,000 clones, about 86% of them singletons. The sequenced material came from CD4+ T cells from blood buffy coats. The chain is built from TRBV5-4 and TRBJ1-4, with a possible D match to TRBD1 (5 bases). The source is a human donor in good health. The CDR3 sequence is CASSLRAPNEKLFF. The CDR3 region has the DNA TGTGCCAGCAGCCTCAGGGCACCTAATGAAAAACTGTTTTTT.